What follows are 25 T cell receptor beta chains derived from one specimen sequenced in a study of control samples from healthy donors and cancer patients. Sequenced by immunoSEQ multiplex PCR; TCRdb stores in-frame clones only, minus some. The sample carries approximately 120,000 clones, roughly 91% recorded once. Material for sequencing was blood. The receptors derive from a man between 40 and 49 years old in good health.

The J gene is TRBJ2-7, the V gene TRBV9; the match to TRBD1 covers 9 bases. V lost 3 bases to trimming and J lost 5 bases; unmatched junction nucleotides: 6. Germline values: CDR1 SGDLS, CDR2 YYNGEE. CDR3 length: 14 residues. The CDR3 region is CASSGGTGLNEQYF. As DNA, the CDR3 is TGTGCCAGCAGCGGAGGGACAGGGCTGAACGAGCAGTACTTC. The full variable domain, in which reference TRBV9 and TRBJ2-7 provide the parts outside the CDR3, is DSGVTQTPKHLITATGQRVTLRCSPRSGDLSVYWYQQSLDQGLQFLIQYYNGEERAKGNILERFSAQQFPDLHSELNLSSLELGDSALYFCASSGGTGLNEQYFGPGTRLTVT.

The chain links TRBV5-1 to TRBJ1-2; D gene ambiguous. The germline CDR1 and CDR2 sequences are SGHRS and YFSETQ. The V end lost 0 bases, the J end lost 3 bases, and 9 bases lay between the germline ends. The CDR3 covers 14 residues. This CDR3 is CASSLVANYYGYTF. The CDR3 nucleotides read TGCGCCAGCAGCTTGGTGGCTAATTACTATGGCTACACCTTC. Full variable domain (rest looked up from reference TRBV5-1 and TRBJ1-2): KAGVTQTPRYLIKTRGQQVTLSCSPISGHRSVSWYQQTPGQGLQFLFEYFSETQRNKGNFPGRFSGRQFSNSRSEMNVSTLELGDSALYLCASSLVANYYGYTFGSGTRLTVV.

This clone was counted only a few times. The chain carries TRBV5-1 and TRBJ2-2, with TRBD1 matching over 10 bases. Germline CDR1 SGHRS, CDR2 YFSETQ. Unmatched junction bases numbered 2, after V lost 2 bases and J lost 7 bases. The CDR3 spans 14 residues. The CDR3 DNA reads as TGCGCCAGCAGCTTCTGGACAGGGGGCGGGGAGCTGTTTTTT. Residues: CASSFWTGGGELFF.

The chain links TRBV18 to TRBJ1-1; D is uncertain. Between the trimmed V and J ends, which lost 3 bases and 2 bases, there was a span of 16 bases. Germline CDR1 and CDR2: KGHSH and LQKENI. This CDR3 has 16 amino acids. The CDR3 spells CASSPASGNLNTEAFF. In DNA, the CDR3 is TGTGCCAGCTCACCCGCCTCGGGAAACTTAAACACTGAAGCTTTCTTT.

The CDR3 region is CASLWPQGFNSPLHF. CDR3 DNA sequence: TGTGCCAGCCTATGGCCACAGGGTTTCAATTCACCCCTCCACTTT. The V call is TRBV27, the J call TRBJ1-6, with D perhaps matching TRBD1 (6 bases). The germline gives CDR1 MNHEY, CDR2 SMNVEV (reference sequence). Trimming took off 8 bases at V and 7 bases at J, with 18 bases between the two ends. The length of the CDR3 is 15 residues.

V usage is TRBV29-1 and J usage is TRBJ1-1; TRBD1 is a possible D gene (6 bases). CDR3 length equals 12 residues. The V gene lost 5 bases and the J gene lost 7 bases, with 14 bases spanning the gap. In germline, CDR1 is SQVTM, CDR2 ANQGSEA. The CDR3 DNA reads TGCAGCGTTTGGACAGACCACTTTGAAGCTTTCTTT. Translation: CSVWTDHFEAFF.

The rearrangement uses TRBV6-1 and TRBJ1-6; TRBD1 agrees at 7 bases. CDR3 length equals 16 residues. The trim removed 1 base at V and 8 bases at J, leaving 8 bases unmatched. The germline V gene encodes CDR1 MNHNS and CDR2 SASEGT. In DNA, the CDR3 is TGTGCCAGCAGTGAAGAGGGGGCAGGTCTGCATTCACCCCTCCACTTT. This translates into CASSEEGAGLHSPLHF.

A note on this clone: Different DNA sequences within this sample yield the same CDR3. V usage is TRBV6-5 and J usage is TRBJ2-1, with 9 bases that match TRBD2. This CDR3 contains 15 residues. The V gene end was trimmed by 2 bases and the J gene end by 5 bases; junction bases not matched to a gene: 4. From germline, CDR1 is MNHEY and CDR2 SVGAGI. The chain's CDR3 is CASSYGRGGHNEQFF. In nucleotides, the CDR3 is TGTGCCAGCAGTTACGGGCGGGGGGGTCACAATGAGCAGTTCTTC.

V gene TRBV7-9 combines with J gene TRBJ1-2, with a tentative D call TRBD1 (5 bases). The germline V gene has CDR1 SEHNR and CDR2 FQNEAQ (reference sequence). The V gene lost 5 bases and the J gene lost 7 bases, with 8 bases spanning the gap. This CDR3 is built from 11 residues. The CDR3 nucleotides are TGTGCCAGCAGCGCGGGGGGTGGCTACACCTTC. It is translated as CASSAGGGYTF.

The chain recombines TRBV30 with TRBJ2-4; 9 nucleotides match TRBD1. The CDR3 has 14 amino acids. Trimming cost V 0 bases and J 8 bases; bases outside gene matches: 5. Germline CDR1 GTSNPN, CDR2 SVGIG (reference sequence). In nucleotides, the CDR3 is TGTGCCTGGAGTGTATGGGACAGGGAGGACATTCAGTACTTC. Its protein product is CAWSVWDREDIQYF.

The chain combines TRBV24-1 with TRBJ2-7; D might be TRBD1 (7 bases). Germline V lookup: CDR1 KGHDR, CDR2 SFDVKD. The V end was cut by 4 bases, the J end by 12 bases, with 12 bases between. This CDR3 has 11 amino acids. In DNA, the CDR3 is TGTGCCACCAGTGACGCCAGGGGGGCGTACTTC. Translating it yields CATSDARGAYF.

The J gene is TRBJ2-5, the V gene TRBV4-3; 13 nucleotides align to TRBD2. The length of the CDR3 is 15 residues. Trimming removed 3 bases from V and 4 bases from J; junction bases left unmatched: 2. CDR1 is LGHNA and CDR2 is YSLEER in the germline V gene. The CDR3: CASSQGTSGAETQYF. In nucleotides, the CDR3 is TGCGCCAGCAGCCAGGGGACTAGCGGGGCAGAGACCCAGTACTTC.

This chain links TRBV7-9 with TRBJ2-2, with TRBD1 identical over 9 bases. CDR3 length equals 13 residues. Germline CDR1 reads SEHNR; CDR2 reads FQNEAQ (reference sequence). Unmatched junction bases numbered 4, after V lost 6 bases and J lost 8 bases. The CDR3 region is CASRDRGLGELFF. Here the CDR3 DNA reads TGTGCCAGCAGAGACAGGGGGTTGGGGGAGCTGTTTTTT.

The V gene is TRBV6-5, the J gene TRBJ1-4; D not resolved. The germline gives CDR1 MNHEY, CDR2 SVGAGI. V was shortened by 2 bases and J by 5 bases, with 9 bases between the two germline ends. The CDR3 is 14 residues long. CDR3 coding DNA: TGTGCCAGCAGTTACGGCTCAGACAATGAAAAACTGTTTTTT. It encodes CASSYGSDNEKLFF.

The chain combines TRBV18 with TRBJ2-7, with 7 bases fitting TRBD2. V gave up 3 bases and J gave up 1 base; unmatched junction bases: 3. CDR1 is KGHSH and CDR2 is LQKENI in the germline V gene. This CDR3 is 14 amino acids long. The CDR3 sequence is CASSPSGGSYEQYF. In DNA, the CDR3 is TGTGCCAGCTCACCCTCCGGGGGGTCCTACGAGCAGTACTTC.

This clone appeared a few times. V is TRBV4-2 and J is TRBJ2-7; 7 bases map to TRBD1. Per germline, CDR1 LGHNA and CDR2 YNFKEQ. The V and J ends lost 2 bases and 4 bases, in that order; junction bases with no gene match: 14. CDR3 length: 17 residues. CDR3 sequence reads: CASSQRRYRGTGYEQYF. In DNA, the CDR3 is TGTGCCAGCAGCCAAAGACGATACAGGGGAACAGGATACGAGCAGTACTTC.

The chain joins TRBV10-3 to TRBJ2-7; a possible D gene is TRBD1 (6 bases). The germline CDR1 and CDR2 sequences are ENHRY and SYGVKD. Trimming stripped 3 bases from V and 3 bases from J, with 15 bases between. The CDR3 loop spans 15 amino acids. The CDR3 is CAISDLGDTHYEQYF. The CDR3 DNA is TGTGCCATCAGTGATTTGGGGGACACCCACTACGAGCAGTACTTC.

CDR3 region: CATSFPEGGTGELFF. The CDR3 DNA sequence: TGTGCCACCAGTTTTCCGGAGGGGGGGACCGGGGAGCTGTTTTTT. The J gene is TRBJ2-2, the V gene TRBV24-1; the D gene is possibly TRBD2 (7 bases). Germline assignment: CDR1 KGHDR and CDR2 SFDVKD. The CDR3 loop spans 15 amino acids. V was shortened by 6 bases and J by 5 bases, with 15 bases between the two germline ends.

V gene TRBV19 combines with J gene TRBJ1-5, with D possibly matching TRBD1 (5 bases). V lost 10 bases and J lost 4, with 20 bases in between. The length of the CDR3 is 15 residues. CDR1 LNHDA and CDR2 SQIVND come from the germline V gene (reference sequence). The CDR3 spells CATRRMGGTNQPQHF. CDR3 nucleotide sequence: TGTGCCACCCGACGCATGGGGGGAACGAATCAGCCCCAGCATTTT.

The V call is TRBV7-2, the J call TRBJ1-2; D is unclear. Germline loops: CDR1 SGHTA, CDR2 FQGNSA. The V end was cut by 8 bases, the J end by 4 bases, with 14 bases between. This CDR3 contains 13 residues. CDR3 nucleotide sequence: TGTGCCAGCGGCCATGATGTGGCCTATGGCTACACCTTC. Protein product: CASGHDVAYGYTF.

This clone was seen more than once but under ten times. This sample includes further DNA sequences coding for the same CDR3. CDR3 DNA sequence: TGCGCCAGCAGCTTGGACACTGAAGCTTTCTTT. Amino acid sequence: CASSLDTEAFF. The chain links TRBV5-1 to TRBJ1-1; unclear D gene. The V and J ends lost 0 bases and 3 bases respectively, with 0 bases between them. CDR3 size: 11 residues. CDR1 and CDR2 from the germline V gene are SGHRS and YFSETQ.

The rearrangement uses TRBV21-1 and TRBJ1-1. TRBV21-1 is a listed pseudogene. CDR3 length: 13 amino acids. CDR3 sequence reads: CASSIRSATEAFF. The CDR3 region has the DNA TGTGCCAGCAGCATTCGATCCGCCACTGAAGCTTTCTTT.

The chain links TRBV19 to TRBJ1-2; TRBD1 matches at 7 bases. CDR1 and CDR2 from the germline V gene are LNHDA and SQIVND (reference sequence). This CDR3 spans 14 amino acids. J was trimmed by 4 bases and V by 1 base; bases with no gene match: 3. CDR3 DNA sequence: TGTGCCAGTAGTATAGTTGGGACAGCCTATGGCTACACCTTC. Translation gives CASSIVGTAYGYTF.

The chain couples TRBV10-3 to TRBJ2-7, with TRBD2 as a possible D gene (5 bases). CDR1 ENHRY and CDR2 SYGVKD come from the germline V gene. Trimming removed 6 bases from V and 6 bases from J, with 12 bases in between. This CDR3 spans 12 amino acids. The chain's CDR3 is CAISLLRGEQYF. The DNA for the CDR3 is TGTGCCATCAGCCTTTTACGGGGCGAGCAGTACTTC.

This chain connects TRBV5-1 to TRBJ2-7, with 8 bases matching TRBD2. The CDR3 runs to 15 residues. The V segment lost 0 bases and the J segment 2 bases; nucleotides outside the gene matches: 4. In germline, CDR1 is SGHRS, CDR2 YFSETQ. The CDR3 bases are TGCGCCAGCAGCTTGGGATCCGGGGGGGCCTACGAGCAGTACTTC. Protein: CASSLGSGGAYEQYF.